Following are 2 T cell receptor beta chains from one sample sequenced in a study of breast tumors, draining lymph nodes, adjacent tissues. A single record per CDR3 protein comes from TCRdb applying MiXCR to the multiplex PCR reads. The table has approximately 130,000 distinct CDR3 sequences, about a fifth seen once; the top ten hold about 2.6%. Axillary draining lymph nodes of breast cancer patients supplied the node samples. The source material was axillary lymph node tissue. All receptors derive from a female donor with breast cancer. Some clones in this sample may be carry-over from other donors' samples.

This clonotype came up many times. The chain employs TRBV11-3 and TRBJ2-5; D is undetermined. CDR3 length: 14 amino acids. The germline V gene has CDR1 SGHNT and CDR2 YENEEA. V was pared by 5 bases and J by 5 bases, with 15 bases between. CDR3 sequence reads: CASSHRTQVETQYF. For the CDR3, the DNA is TGTGCCAGCAGCCACCGGACCCAGGTGGAGACCCAGTACTTC.

This clonotype came up many times. The chain has TRBV14 and TRBJ2-1; possibly TRBD1 for D (6 bases). Trimming took off 1 base at V and 0 bases at J, with 13 bases between the two ends. The germline gives CDR1 SGHDN, CDR2 FVKESK. The CDR3 is 17 residues long. The CDR3 spells CASSQGAGENSYNEQFF. The CDR3 DNA follows: TGTGCCAGCAGCCAAGGTGCAGGGGAGAACTCCTACAATGAGCAGTTCTTC. Looking up the rest from reference TRBV14 and TRBJ2-1 gives the full variable domain: EAGVTQFPSHSVIEKGQTVTLRCDPISGHDNLYWYRRVMGKEIKFLLHFVKESKQDESGMPNNRFLAERTGGTYSTLKVQPAELEDSGVYFCASSQGAGENSYNEQFFGPGTRLTVL.